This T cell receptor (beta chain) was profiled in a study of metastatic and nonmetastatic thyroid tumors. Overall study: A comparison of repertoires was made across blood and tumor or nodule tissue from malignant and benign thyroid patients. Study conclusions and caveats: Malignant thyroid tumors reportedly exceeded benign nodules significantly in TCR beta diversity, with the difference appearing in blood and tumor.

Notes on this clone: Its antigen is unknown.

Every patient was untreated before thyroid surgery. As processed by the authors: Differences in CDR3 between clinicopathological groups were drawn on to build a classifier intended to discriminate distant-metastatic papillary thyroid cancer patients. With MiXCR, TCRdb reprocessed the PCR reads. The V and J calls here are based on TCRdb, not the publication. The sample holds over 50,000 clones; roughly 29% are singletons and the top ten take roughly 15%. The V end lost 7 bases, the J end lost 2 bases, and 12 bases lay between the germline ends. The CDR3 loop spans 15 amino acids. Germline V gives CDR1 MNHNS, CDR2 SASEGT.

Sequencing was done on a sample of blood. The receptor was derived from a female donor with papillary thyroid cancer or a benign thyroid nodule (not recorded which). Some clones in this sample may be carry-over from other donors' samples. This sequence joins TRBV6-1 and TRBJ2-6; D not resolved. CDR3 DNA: TGTGCCAGCACCCCAAACCAGCCTGGGGCCAACGTCCTGACTTTC. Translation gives CASTPNQPGANVLTF.